These 12 T cell receptor beta chains were sequenced from one sample in a study of blood T cell repertoires in COVID-19. Measured with immunoSEQ multiplex PCR; TCRdb has only the in-frame clones, and not every one. This sample yields around 400,000 clones, of which 70% to 90% are seen a single time; 2% to 2.5% belongs to the top ten. The source material was peripheral blood. These receptors originate from a woman aged 60 to 75 with COVID-19, enrolled during active disease.

The CDR3 loop is CASSPYIGQLNYGYTF. The CDR3 nucleotides are TGTGCCAGCAGCCCCTACATAGGACAGTTAAACTATGGCTACACCTTC. The chain employs TRBV7-9 and TRBJ1-2, with D possibly TRBD1 on 6 matching bases. The V end was cut by 5 bases, the J end by 2 bases, with 18 bases between. This CDR3 spans 16 amino acids. Germline values: CDR1 SEHNR, CDR2 FQNEAQ (reference sequence).

This clone showed up just once. The chain has TRBV7-8 and TRBJ1-2; D not resolved. This CDR3 has 12 amino acids. The germline V gene encodes CDR1 SGHVS and CDR2 FQNEAQ. V was clipped by 1 base and J by 7 bases, with 7 bases between them. The CDR3: CASSLEVAGYTF. As DNA, the CDR3 is TGTGCCAGCAGCTTAGAGGTAGCTGGCTACACCTTC.

The table lists this clone with many counts. Other DNA sequences in the sample encode the same CDR3. The J gene is TRBJ1-1, the V gene TRBV11-1; D not resolved. This CDR3 region has 14 residues. Trimming pared 1 base from V and 0 bases from J, leaving 6 bases between. Germline V gene lookup returns CDR1 SGHAT and CDR2 FQDESV (reference sequence). CDR3 sequence reads: CASSLGQVNTEAFF. The CDR3 DNA is TGTGCCAGCAGCTTAGGGCAGGTGAACACTGAAGCTTTCTTT.

This clone was seen a single time. This chain links TRBV5-1 with TRBJ1-2; TRBD1 agrees at 7 bases. From germline, CDR1 is SGHRS and CDR2 YFSETQ. V lost 0 bases, J lost 7 bases, and 12 bases stayed unmatched. The CDR3 is 16 amino acids. The CDR3 reads CASSLADDRDLSGYTF. In nucleotides, the CDR3 is TGCGCCAGCAGCTTGGCCGATGACAGGGATTTATCTGGCTACACCTTC. Based on the CDR3 plus reference TRBV5-1 and TRBJ1-2, the full variable domain is KAGVTQTPRYLIKTRGQQVTLSCSPISGHRSVSWYQQTPGQGLQFLFEYFSETQRNKGNFPGRFSGRQFSNSRSEMNVSTLELGDSALYLCASSLADDRDLSGYTFGSGTRLTVV.

This clone was counted only a few times. The genes are TRBV7-8 and TRBJ1-2; weak D call: TRBD1 (5 bases). The CDR3 sequence is 13 residues long. V dropped 1 base and J dropped 3 bases, with 6 bases sitting between them. Germline CDR1 and CDR2: SGHVS and FQNEAQ. This CDR3 is CASSLVRDYGYTF. CDR3 nucleotides: TGTGCCAGCAGCTTAGTCAGGGACTATGGCTACACCTTC.

The genes are TRBV3-1 (or the pseudogene TRBV3-2) and TRBJ2-3; the D gene is possibly TRBD2 (6 bases). The CDR3 contains 14 residues. From germline, CDR1 is LGHDT and CDR2 YNNKEL (reference sequence). The V end lost 1 base, the J end lost 4 bases, and 9 bases lay between the germline ends. The CDR3 nucleotides read TGTGCCAGCAGCCAAGGAGGCGGGGCAGATACGCAGTATTTT. Its protein product is CASSQGGGADTQYF.

The chain uses TRBV13 and TRBJ2-5, with D possibly TRBD2 on 5 matching bases. The CDR3 totals 15 residues. The V end was cut by 5 bases, the J end by 4 bases, with 17 bases between. CDR1 and CDR2 from the germline V gene are PRHDT and FYEKMQ (reference sequence). CDR3 bases: TGTGCCAGCAGCACTAAGTTACCCCGGGGAGAGACCCAGTACTTC. Protein sequence: CASSTKLPRGETQYF.

The chain recombines TRBV4-1 with TRBJ2-7, with 14 bases that match TRBD2. The CDR3 runs 16 residues. Germline trimming cut 1 base from V and 4 bases from J; bases unmatched to any gene: 3. The germline V gene has CDR1 MGHRA and CDR2 YSYEKL. The CDR3 region is CASSQVGLAGDYEQYF. CDR3 DNA: TGCGCCAGCAGCCAAGTGGGACTAGCGGGAGATTACGAGCAGTACTTC.

The rearrangement links TRBV7-2 to TRBJ1-1; TRBD1 might be the D (6 bases). The germline V and J ends were trimmed by 4 bases and 4 bases, with 10 bases remaining between them. Germline loops: CDR1 SGHTA, CDR2 FQGNSA. The CDR3 runs 13 residues. The CDR3 bases are TGTGCCAGCAGCTCCAGGGGAGTCACTGAAGCTTTCTTT. Protein: CASSSRGVTEAFF.

This clone was recorded once. The CDR3 nucleotides read TGTGCCAGCAGCTTAGTTGCGGGGACAGGGGGAAGGAACCAAGAGACCCAGTACTTC. Translation gives CASSLVAGTGGRNQETQYF. This chain connects TRBV7-7 to TRBJ2-5, with 11 nucleotides matching TRBD1. CDR1 is SSHAT, CDR2 FNYEAQ, per germline (reference sequence). The CDR3 has 19 residues. J lost 0 bases, V lost 1 base, and 10 bases had no gene match.

This clone was counted a few times. The V gene is TRBV6-1, the J gene TRBJ1-6, with 7 bases fitting TRBD1. The junction had 2 bases not matched to a gene; V was cut back by 2 bases and J by 7 bases. Looked up from germline, CDR1 is MNHNS and CDR2 is SASEGT. CDR3 size: 14 residues. In DNA, the CDR3 is TGTGCCAGCAGTGAAAGGACAGGCAATTCACCCCTCCACTTT. Its translation is CASSERTGNSPLHF.

The chain employs TRBV4-2 and TRBJ2-7; weak D call: TRBD2 (6 bases). The CDR3 length is 14 residues. The V gene's germline CDR1 is LGHNA and CDR2 YNFKEQ. Between the trimmed V and J ends, which lost 1 base and 3 bases, there was a span of 10 bases. The CDR3 region has the DNA TGTGCCAGCAGCCAAGCCGGCGGGAACTACGAGCAGTACTTC. Translated: CASSQAGGNYEQYF.